This T cell receptor beta chain was documented in a study of blood T cell repertoires in COVID-19. Study overall: Specimens from acute and convalescent COVID-19 originated in the United States, Italy and Spain. Nucleic acid was either cDNA or gDNA, and it came from T cells, B-cell-depleted T cells, or PBMCs.

Allocation to cohorts depended on clinical history reported by the participants. Germline V gene data show CDR1 as SQVTM and CDR2 as ANQGSEA. The length of the CDR3 is 15 residues. V lost 0 bases, J lost 1 base, and 10 bases lay in between. In the source study's methods: Reference gene primer amplification yielded estimated nucleated cell counts. Data came from immunoSEQ multiplex PCR; TCRdb stores just in-frame clones and leaves some out. That table is the source of V, J and clone size, and D and trimming were worked out from the DNA. The sample lists approximately 280,000 clones; 90% were seen once.

The sample was PBMCs or T cells enriched from blood (not recorded which). This chain connects TRBV29-1 to TRBJ1-3, with D possibly TRBD1 on 6 matching bases. The source of this sequence is a woman aged 18-29 years with acute COVID-19. The CDR3, as DNA: TGCAGCGTTGAAGATGGGACAACTTCTGGAAACACCATATATTTT. As protein: CSVEDGTTSGNTIYF.